Below, 13 T cell receptor beta chains from the same sample are listed, as sequenced in a study of T cell responses to AZD1222 COVID-19 vaccine. Clones were sequenced by immunoSEQ multiplex PCR, and TCRdb holds only the in-frame ones, with some missing. The sample carries 250,000 to 300,000 clones, about 94% recorded once. The material sequenced was peripheral blood, taken 28 days after the second AZD1222 dose. These receptors were obtained from an adult who received the AZD1222 COVID-19 vaccine.

This clone was seen once. V gene TRBV5-4 combines with J gene TRBJ1-2; TRBD1 might be the D (5 bases). Trimming took 7 bases from V and 0 from J, leaving 16 bases between them. CDR3 length: 15 amino acids. Germline CDR1 and CDR2: SGHNT and YYREEE (reference sequence). The CDR3 DNA follows: TGTGCCAGCGGTTTCGGGACCAAGACTAACTATGGCTACACCTTC. Its translation: CASGFGTKTNYGYTF.

The J gene is TRBJ1-4, the V gene TRBV27; 8 positions agree with TRBD1. Trimming removed 5 bases from V and 8 bases from J; junction bases left unmatched: 13. In germline, CDR1 is MNHEY, CDR2 SMNVEV (reference sequence). CDR3 length: 16 residues. CDR3 loop: CASSLTPTGATEKLFF. The CDR3, as DNA: TGTGCCAGCAGTCTCACCCCGACAGGGGCTACGGAAAAACTGTTTTTT. The whole variable domain, remainder taken from reference TRBV27 and TRBJ1-4, is EAQVTQNPRYLITVTGKKLTVTCSQNMNHEYMSWYRQDPGLGLRQIYYSMNVEVTDKGDVPEGYKVSRKEKRNFPLILESPSPNQTSLYFCASSLTPTGATEKLFFGSGTQLSVL.

The chain employs TRBV19 and TRBJ1-5, with 8 positions matching TRBD1. The length of the CDR3 is 17 residues. Germline-derived CDR1 and CDR2 are LNHDA and SQIVND (reference sequence). J was trimmed by 0 bases and V by 5 bases; bases with no gene match: 9. CDR3 protein: CASSETRGRISNQPQHF. The DNA of the CDR3 is TGTGCCAGTAGTGAGACCAGGGGGCGAATTAGCAATCAGCCCCAGCATTTT.

The rearrangement links TRBV10-3 to TRBJ2-1; no firm D call. V lost 0 bases and J 6 bases, leaving 15 bases between the germline ends. The germline V gene has CDR1 ENHRY and CDR2 SYGVKD. CDR3 length equals 16 residues. CDR3 DNA: TGTGCCATCAGTGAGTCAGCCTCCTCGGGTGGCAATGAGCAGTTCTTC. Encoded protein: CAISESASSGGNEQFF.

The rearrangement links TRBV5-4 to TRBJ2-7; 9 bases align to TRBD1. CDR1 and CDR2 (germline): SGHNT, YYREEE (reference sequence). J was trimmed by 5 bases and V by 4 bases; bases with no gene match: 7. The CDR3 is 14 residues long. CDR3 nucleotide sequence: TGTGCCAGCAGCCCGGACAGGGGAGGTCACGAGCAGTACTTC. It codes for CASSPDRGGHEQYF.

The CDR3 region is CASSPYRGGSYEQYF. In DNA form, the CDR3 reads TGTGCCAGCAGTCCGTACAGGGGAGGGTCCTACGAGCAGTACTTC. The chain recombines TRBV27 with TRBJ2-7; D is possibly TRBD1 or TRBD2 (7 bases each). This CDR3 spans 15 amino acids. The V end was cut by 5 bases, the J end by 1 base, with 15 bases between. Germline V lookup: CDR1 MNHEY, CDR2 SMNVEV (reference sequence).

V usage is TRBV4-3 and J usage is TRBJ1-3; TRBD1 is a possible D gene (5 bases). Germline-derived CDR1 and CDR2 are LGHNA and YSLEER. The V end lost 0 bases, the J end lost 4 bases, and 13 bases lay between the germline ends. The CDR3 is 16 amino acids. CDR3 protein: CASSQDGASGGNTIYF. CDR3 DNA: TGCGCCAGCAGCCAAGATGGCGCATCAGGGGGAAACACCATATATTTT.

This chain joins TRBV7-3 and TRBJ2-7, with no clear D. Germline loops: CDR1 SGHTA, CDR2 FQGTGA. The germline V and J ends were trimmed by 1 base and 2 bases, with 6 bases remaining between them. The CDR3 extends over 13 amino acids. CDR3 in amino acids: CASSLKHPYEQYF. As DNA, the CDR3 is TGTGCCAGCAGCTTAAAACACCCCTACGAGCAGTACTTC.

The V call is TRBV5-4, the J call TRBJ2-1; D remains unclear. Trimming removed 4 bases at V and 0 bases at J, with 11 bases between. Germline values: CDR1 SGHNT, CDR2 YYREEE (reference sequence). The CDR3 runs 15 residues. The CDR3 here is CASSPDASSYNEQFF. Written as DNA, the CDR3 is TGTGCCAGCAGCCCGGACGCAAGCTCCTACAATGAGCAGTTCTTC.

The CDR3 bases are TGCGCCAGCAGCTTCCGGGACAGGACGAACACCGGGGAGCTGTTTTTT. Protein product: CASSFRDRTNTGELFF. V gene TRBV4-1 combines with J gene TRBJ2-2; 8 bases align to TRBD1. Trimming removed 5 bases from V and 0 bases from J; junction bases left unmatched: 5. Germline V gives CDR1 MGHRA, CDR2 YSYEKL. The CDR3 is 16 residues long.

The chain is built from TRBV27 and TRBJ1-2, with D possibly TRBD1 on 5 matching bases. Germline V lookup: CDR1 MNHEY, CDR2 SMNVEV (reference sequence). The length of the CDR3 is 13 residues. V lost 3 bases to trimming and J lost 7 bases, with 12 bases between them. The CDR3 loop reads CASSFSGVGGYTF. DNA of the CDR3: TGTGCCAGCAGTTTTTCGGGGGTCGGTGGCTACACCTTC.

V gene TRBV24-1 combines with J gene TRBJ2-3; D call uncertain. CDR1 and CDR2 (germline): KGHDR, SFDVKD. V gave up 10 bases and J gave up 8 bases, with 21 bases separating them. The CDR3 consists of 14 residues. The CDR3 region is CATQPGVSLGTQYF. The CDR3 DNA reads as TGTGCCACTCAACCCGGAGTCTCCCTAGGTACGCAGTATTTT.

This clone came up a few times. The chain links TRBV2 to TRBJ1-4; D ambiguous. V lost 8 bases and J lost 4, with 14 bases in between. Germline V CDR1 and CDR2: SNHLY, FYNNEI. This CDR3 comprises 14 residues. CDR3 nucleotide sequence: TGTGCCAGCGGGCGGGCAGTGGGTAATGAAAAACTGTTTTTT. It codes for CASGRAVGNEKLFF.